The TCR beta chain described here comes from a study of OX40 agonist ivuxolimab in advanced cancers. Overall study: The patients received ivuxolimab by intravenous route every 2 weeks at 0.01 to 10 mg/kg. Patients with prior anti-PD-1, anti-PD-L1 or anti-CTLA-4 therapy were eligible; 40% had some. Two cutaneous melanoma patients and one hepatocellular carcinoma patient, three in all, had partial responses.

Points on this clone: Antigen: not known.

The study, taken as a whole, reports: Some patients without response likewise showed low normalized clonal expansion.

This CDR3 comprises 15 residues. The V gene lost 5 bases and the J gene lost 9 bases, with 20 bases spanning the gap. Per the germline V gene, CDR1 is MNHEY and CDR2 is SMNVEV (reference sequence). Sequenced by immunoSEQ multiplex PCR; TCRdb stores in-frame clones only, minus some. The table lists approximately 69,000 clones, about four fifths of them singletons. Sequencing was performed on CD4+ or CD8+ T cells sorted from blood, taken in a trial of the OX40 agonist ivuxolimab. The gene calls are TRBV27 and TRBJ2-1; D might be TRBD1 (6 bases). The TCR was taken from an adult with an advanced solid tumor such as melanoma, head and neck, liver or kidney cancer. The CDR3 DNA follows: TGTGCCAGCAGTCAAACAGGGATGAGTGGGTCTGAGCAGTTCTTC. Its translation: CASSQTGMSGSEQFF.